This TCR beta chain was captured in a study of T cells expressing NK-cell markers. This CDR3 is built from 13 residues. The germline CDR1 and CDR2 sequences are KGHDR and SFDVKD. Using the 5' RACE reads, TCRdb records one entry per CDR3 protein without DNA. There are roughly 280,000 distinct CDR3 sequences in the sample, with about 0.39% held by the top ten. The receptor was isolated from a man aged 18 to 29 in good health. What was sequenced was blood T cells: a sorted CD56 or NKG2C T cell subset, CD4+ or CD8+ T cells, or bulk PBMC T cells (not recorded which). This sequence joins TRBV24-1 and TRBJ2-5; lacking DNA, the TRBD1 call made by TCRdb goes unchecked. The CDR3 loop reads CATAGRVEETQYF.